This TCR beta chain was retrieved from a study of cytomegalovirus exposure and HLA in healthy donors. CDR3 size: 16 residues. CDR1 is LNHDA and CDR2 is SQIVND in the germline V gene (reference sequence). Trimming pared 3 bases from V and 1 base from J, leaving 13 bases between. PCR amplification relied on 60 Vbeta primers (plus 13 Jbeta primers). The data were produced by immunoSEQ multiplex PCR, yet TCRdb's version contains in-frame clones alone and is incomplete. The sample has under 200,000 clones; about 82% are singletons. The source material was PBMCs. The rearrangement links TRBV19 to TRBJ1-5; no reliable D call. The receptor's source is a woman aged 50 to 60 in good health and CMV-seropositive. DNA of the CDR3: TGTGCCAGTAGTATTCACTCGACTATGAGCAATCAGCCCCAGCATTTT. Amino acids: CASSIHSTMSNQPQHF.